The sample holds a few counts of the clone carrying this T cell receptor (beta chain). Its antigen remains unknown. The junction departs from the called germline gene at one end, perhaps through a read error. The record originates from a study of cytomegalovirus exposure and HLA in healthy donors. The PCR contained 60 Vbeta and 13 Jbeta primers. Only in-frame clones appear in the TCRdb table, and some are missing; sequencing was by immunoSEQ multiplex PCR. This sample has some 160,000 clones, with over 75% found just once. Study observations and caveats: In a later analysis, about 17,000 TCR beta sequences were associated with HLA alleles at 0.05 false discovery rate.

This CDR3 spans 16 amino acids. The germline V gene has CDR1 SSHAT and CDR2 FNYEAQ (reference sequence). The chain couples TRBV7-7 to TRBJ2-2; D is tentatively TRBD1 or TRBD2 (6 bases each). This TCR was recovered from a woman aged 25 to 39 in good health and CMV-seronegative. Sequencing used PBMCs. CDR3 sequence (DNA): TGTGCTAGCAGCTTAGCGGCAGGGGCGAACACCGGGGAGCTGTTTTTT. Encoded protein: CASSLAAGANTGELFF.